This TCR beta chain is drawn from a study of shared clonotypes between healthy human individuals. The germline CDR1 and CDR2 sequences are SGHTA and FQGTGA. V was trimmed by 3 bases and J by 0 bases, leaving 6 bases between them. The CDR3 covers 13 residues. Study-level points and caveats: All-four-donor shared clonotypes had higher generation probabilities than non-shared clonotypes did. The study drew on few donors, limiting represented genetic and exposure-history diversity. Among donors, sharing of clonotypes was expected to be affected by sequencing depth.

Libraries were prepared by immunoSEQ multiplex PCR; TCRdb keeps only in-frame clonotypes and omits some of them. There are about 2.5 million clones in the sample; 80% to 95% occur only once, and roughly 0.34% lies in the top ten. Each sample came from a Caucasian adult donor living in Nashville, Tennessee. This clone occurred once. The target antigen is unknown. The receptor was isolated from a man younger than 35 in good health. Some clones in this sample may be carry-over from other donors' samples. Sequencing was done on a sample of naive CD4+ T cells from PBMCs. Subset noted: CD45RA+ positively selected. V usage is TRBV7-3 and J usage is TRBJ2-7; unclear D gene. The CDR3 DNA follows: TGTGCCAGCAGCTTTGCTGGCTCCTACGAGCAGTACTTC. Its protein is CASSFAGSYEQYF. Filled out from reference TRBV7-3 and TRBJ2-7, the complete variable domain reads GAGVSQTPSNKVTEKGKYVELRCDPISGHTALYWYRQSLGQGPEFLIYFQGTGAADDSGLPNDRFFAVRPEGSVSTLKIQRTERGDSAVYLCASSFAGSYEQYFGPGTRLTVT.